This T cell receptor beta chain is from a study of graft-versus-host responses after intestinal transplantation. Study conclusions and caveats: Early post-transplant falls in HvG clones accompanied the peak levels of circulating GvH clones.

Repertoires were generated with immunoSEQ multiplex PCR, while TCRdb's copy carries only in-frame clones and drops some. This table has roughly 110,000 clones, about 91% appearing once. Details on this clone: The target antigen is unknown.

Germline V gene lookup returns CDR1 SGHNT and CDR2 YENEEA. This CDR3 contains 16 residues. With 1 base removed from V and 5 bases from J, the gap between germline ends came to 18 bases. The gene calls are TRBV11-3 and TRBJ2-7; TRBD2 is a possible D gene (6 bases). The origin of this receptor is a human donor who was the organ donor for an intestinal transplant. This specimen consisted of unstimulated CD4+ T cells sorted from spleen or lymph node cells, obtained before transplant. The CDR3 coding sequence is TGTGCCAGCAGCTTAGGCGGGGACCGAACTGCCAACGAGCAGTACTTC. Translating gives CASSLGGDRTANEQYF.